One T cell receptor beta chain is described in this entry. The antigen remains undetermined. This sample was taken from a study of T cell repertoires in cytomegalovirus infection. Study in general: Public TCR beta signatures provided an indication of both CMV infection and a matching HLA type. Study-wide findings and caveats: Cumulative frequency (of public TCR beta family members) identified carriers of CMV plus the relevant HLA. HLA-C-restricted CMV-specific TCR beta clonotypes were dominant in the ex vivo response.

In TCRdb, the reads were re-called with MiXCR into one record per CDR3 protein. The profile shows 300,000 to 400,000 distinct CDR3 sequences, approximately 9.5% of them singletons. After removal of 0 bases from V and 6 bases from J, the junction contained 5 bases not matched to a gene. The CDR3 runs to 15 residues. Germline-derived CDR1 and CDR2 are LGHNA and YSLEER. The J gene is TRBJ2-1, the V gene TRBV4-3; 7 bases line up with TRBD2. The sample was PBMCs. This TCR was recovered from a human donor in good health (CMV status not recorded). Some clones in this sample may be carry-over from other donors' samples. CDR3 bases: TGCGCCAGCAGCCAAGATACAGCGGGAAGCAATGAGCAGTTCTTC. Translating it yields CASSQDTAGSNEQFF.